This T cell receptor beta chain appears in the sequencing data of a study of regulatory T cells in long-lasting Graves disease. Assembly of TCR beta libraries relied on iRepertoire HTBI primers together with Arm-PCR of CDR3 regions. TCRdb reanalysed the multiplex PCR reads using MiXCR and keeps one entry per CDR3 protein. The sample records about 400,000 distinct CDR3 sequences, less than 25% being singletons. Regarding time point: persistent/refractory GD, antithyroid drugs over 5 years with positive TRAb. Preparation of the TCR library used RNA extracted from PBMCs. Graves' disease diagnosis relied on American Thyroid Association guidelines. This clonotype was found many times. The starting material was peripheral blood mononuclear cells (PBMCs), obtained when the disease was refractory, from a patient treated with antithyroid drugs. The TCR originated in a female donor with Graves disease.

The chain's CDR3 is CASSLGGDYEQYF. CDR3 DNA: TGTGCCAGCAGTTTAGGGGGAGACTACGAGCAGTACTTC. The J gene is TRBJ2-7, the V gene TRBV12-3 or TRBV12-4, with D possibly being TRBD2 (5 bases). V was trimmed by 1 base and J by 3 bases, leaving 7 bases between them. This CDR3 contains 13 residues.